This T cell receptor (beta chain) originates from a study of early T cells in non-severe SARS-CoV-2 infection. This CDR3 contains 16 residues. CDR1 is KGHSH, CDR2 LQKENI, per germline. V shed 0 bases, J shed 3 bases, and the junction held 3 bases outside the gene matches. The table lists this clonotype with a few counts. TCRdb called the 5' RACE reads again in MiXCR, with one record for every CDR3 protein. The sample has 75,000 to 100,000 distinct CDR3 sequences; roughly 15% are singletons. The sample was whole blood. The receptor's source is an adult who was a healthcare worker with PCR-confirmed SARS-CoV-2 infection or an uninfected control (not recorded which). This chain joins TRBV18 and TRBJ2-1; 9 bases are a match to TRBD2. CDR3 region: CASSPPWTSDYNEQFF. The CDR3 nucleotides are TGTGCCAGCTCACCACCTTGGACTAGCGACTACAATGAGCAGTTCTTC.